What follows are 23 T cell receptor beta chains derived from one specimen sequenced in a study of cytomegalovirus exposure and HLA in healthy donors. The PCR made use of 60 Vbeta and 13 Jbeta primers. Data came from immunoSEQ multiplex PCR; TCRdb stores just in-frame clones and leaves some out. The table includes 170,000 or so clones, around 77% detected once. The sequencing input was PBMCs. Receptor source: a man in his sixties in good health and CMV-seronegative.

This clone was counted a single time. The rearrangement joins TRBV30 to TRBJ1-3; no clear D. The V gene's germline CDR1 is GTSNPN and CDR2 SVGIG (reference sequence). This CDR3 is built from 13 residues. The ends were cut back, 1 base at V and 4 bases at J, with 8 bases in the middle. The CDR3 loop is CAWSGGQGNTIYF. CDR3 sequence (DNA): TGTGCCTGGAGTGGAGGGCAGGGAAACACCATATATTTT.

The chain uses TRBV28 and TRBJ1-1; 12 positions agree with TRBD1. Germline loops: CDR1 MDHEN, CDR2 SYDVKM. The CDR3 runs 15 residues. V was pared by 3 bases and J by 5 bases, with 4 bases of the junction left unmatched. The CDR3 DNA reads TGTGCCAGCAGTTTGGGGACAGGGGGCACGACTGAAGCTTTCTTT. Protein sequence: CASSLGTGGTTEAFF.

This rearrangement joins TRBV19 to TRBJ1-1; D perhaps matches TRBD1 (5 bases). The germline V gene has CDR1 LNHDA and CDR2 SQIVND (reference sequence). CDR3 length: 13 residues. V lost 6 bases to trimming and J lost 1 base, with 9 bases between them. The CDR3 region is CASRPGGNTEAFF. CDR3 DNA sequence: TGTGCCAGTAGGCCGGGGGGGAACACTGAAGCTTTCTTT. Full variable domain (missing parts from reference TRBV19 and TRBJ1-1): DGGITQSPKYLFRKEGQNVTLSCEQNLNHDAMYWYRQDPGQGLRLIYYSQIVNDFQKGDIAEGYSVSREKKESFPLTVTSAQKNPTAFYLCASRPGGNTEAFFGQGTRLTVV.

The CDR3 DNA follows: TGTGCCAGCAGTCCACCCTCTCGGACTAGCGGGAGGGTAAGGTCCTACGAGCAGTACTTC. It is translated as CASSPPSRTSGRVRSYEQYF. The rearrangement links TRBV27 to TRBJ2-7, with TRBD2 matching over 15 bases. The V and J ends lost 5 bases and 1 base, in that order; junction bases with no gene match: 15. Germline V lookup: CDR1 MNHEY, CDR2 SMNVEV (reference sequence). The CDR3 is made up of 20 amino acids.

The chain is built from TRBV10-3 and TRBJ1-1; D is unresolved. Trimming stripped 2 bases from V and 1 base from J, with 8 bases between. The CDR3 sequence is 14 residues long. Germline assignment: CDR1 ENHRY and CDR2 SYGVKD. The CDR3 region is CAISEIRENTEAFF. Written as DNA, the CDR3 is TGTGCCATCAGTGAGATACGGGAGAACACTGAAGCTTTCTTT.

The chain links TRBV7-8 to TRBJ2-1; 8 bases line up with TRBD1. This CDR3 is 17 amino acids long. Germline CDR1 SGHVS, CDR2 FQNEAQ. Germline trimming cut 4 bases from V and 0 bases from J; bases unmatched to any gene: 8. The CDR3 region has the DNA TGTGCCAGCAGCTCACAGGGGGTGCCTTACTCCTACAATGAGCAGTTCTTC. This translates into CASSSQGVPYSYNEQFF.

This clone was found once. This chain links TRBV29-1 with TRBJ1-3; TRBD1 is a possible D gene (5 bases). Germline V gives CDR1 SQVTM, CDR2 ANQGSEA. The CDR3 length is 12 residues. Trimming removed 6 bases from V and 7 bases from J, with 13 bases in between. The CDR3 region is CSVDAGGNTIYF. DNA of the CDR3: TGCAGCGTCGACGCCGGGGGGAACACCATATATTTT.

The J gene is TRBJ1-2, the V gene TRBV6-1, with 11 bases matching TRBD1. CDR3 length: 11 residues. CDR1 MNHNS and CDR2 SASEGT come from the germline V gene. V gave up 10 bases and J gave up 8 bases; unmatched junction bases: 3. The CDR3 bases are TGTGCCACAAGGGACAGGGGGGGCTACACCTTC. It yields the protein CATRDRGGYTF.

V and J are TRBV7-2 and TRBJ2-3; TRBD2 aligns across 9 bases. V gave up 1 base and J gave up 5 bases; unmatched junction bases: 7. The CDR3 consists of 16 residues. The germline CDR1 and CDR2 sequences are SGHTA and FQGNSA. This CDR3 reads CASSLGSAGGIDTQYF. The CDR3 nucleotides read TGTGCCAGCAGCTTAGGGTCGGCGGGAGGGATAGATACGCAGTATTTT.

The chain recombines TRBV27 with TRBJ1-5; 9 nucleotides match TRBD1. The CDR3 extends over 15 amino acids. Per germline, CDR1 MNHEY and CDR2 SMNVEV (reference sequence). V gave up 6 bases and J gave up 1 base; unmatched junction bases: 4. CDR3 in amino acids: CASSSGTGSNQPQHF. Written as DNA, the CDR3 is TGTGCCAGCAGCTCCGGGACAGGGAGCAATCAGCCCCAGCATTTT.

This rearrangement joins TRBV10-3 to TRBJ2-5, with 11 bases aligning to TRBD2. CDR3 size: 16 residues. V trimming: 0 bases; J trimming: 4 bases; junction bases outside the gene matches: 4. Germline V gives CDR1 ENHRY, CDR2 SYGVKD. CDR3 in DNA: TGTGCCATCAGTGAGTCGACTAGCGGGAATACAGAGACCCAGTACTTC. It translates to CAISESTSGNTETQYF.

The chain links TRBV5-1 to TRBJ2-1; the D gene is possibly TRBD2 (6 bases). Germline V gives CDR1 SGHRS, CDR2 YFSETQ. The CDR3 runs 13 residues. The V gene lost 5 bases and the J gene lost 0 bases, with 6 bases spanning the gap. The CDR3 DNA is TGCGCCAGCAGGGGGGGCTCCTACAATGAGCAGTTCTTC. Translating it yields CASRGGSYNEQFF.

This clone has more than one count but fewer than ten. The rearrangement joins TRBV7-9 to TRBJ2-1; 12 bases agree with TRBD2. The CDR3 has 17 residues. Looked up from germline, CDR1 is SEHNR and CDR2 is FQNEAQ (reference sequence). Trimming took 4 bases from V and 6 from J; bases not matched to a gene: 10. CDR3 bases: TGTGCCAGCAGCTCACCCGGGACTAGCGGGCCGGGCAATGAGCAGTTCTTC. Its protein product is CASSSPGTSGPGNEQFF.

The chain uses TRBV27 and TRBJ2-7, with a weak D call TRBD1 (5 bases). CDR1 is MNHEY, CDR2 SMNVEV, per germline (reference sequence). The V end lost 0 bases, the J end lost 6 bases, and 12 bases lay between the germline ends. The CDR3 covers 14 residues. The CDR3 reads CASSLSQGRREQYF. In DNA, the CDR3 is TGTGCCAGCAGTTTATCGCAGGGCAGACGCGAGCAGTACTTC.

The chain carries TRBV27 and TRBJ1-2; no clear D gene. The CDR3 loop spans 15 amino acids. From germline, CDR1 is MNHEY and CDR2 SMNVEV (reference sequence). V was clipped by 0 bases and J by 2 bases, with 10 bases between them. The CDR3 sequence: CASSLSAGINYGYTF. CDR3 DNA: TGTGCCAGCAGTTTATCCGCAGGAATCAACTATGGCTACACCTTC.

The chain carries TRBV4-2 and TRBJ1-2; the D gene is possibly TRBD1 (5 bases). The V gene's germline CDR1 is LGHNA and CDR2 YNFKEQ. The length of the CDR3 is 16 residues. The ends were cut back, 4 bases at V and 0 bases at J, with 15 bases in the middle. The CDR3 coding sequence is TGTGCCAGCAGCCTAGGAGAAGACAGATCTAACTATGGCTACACCTTC. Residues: CASSLGEDRSNYGYTF.

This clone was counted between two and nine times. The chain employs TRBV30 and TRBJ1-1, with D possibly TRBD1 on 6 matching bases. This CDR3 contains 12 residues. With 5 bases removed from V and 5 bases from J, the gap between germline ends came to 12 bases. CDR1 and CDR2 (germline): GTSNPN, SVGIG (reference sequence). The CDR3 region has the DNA TGTGCCTGGTCGGAACAGGGTACTGAAGCTTTCTTT. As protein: CAWSEQGTEAFF.

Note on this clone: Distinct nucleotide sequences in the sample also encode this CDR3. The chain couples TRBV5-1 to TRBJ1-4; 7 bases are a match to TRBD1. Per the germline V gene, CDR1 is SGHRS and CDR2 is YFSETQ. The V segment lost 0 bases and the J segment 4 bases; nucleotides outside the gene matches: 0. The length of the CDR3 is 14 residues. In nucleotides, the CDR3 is TGCGCCAGCAGCTTGGGACAGGGTAATGAAAAACTGTTTTTT. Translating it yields CASSLGQGNEKLFF.

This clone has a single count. CDR3 DNA sequence: TGTGCCAGCAGTTTATCGGGGGGCGGTCAGCCCCAGCATTTT. Its protein product is CASSLSGGGQPQHF. J is TRBJ1-5 and V is TRBV28; TRBD1 might be the D (6 bases). Per germline, CDR1 MDHEN and CDR2 SYDVKM. This CDR3 contains 14 residues. Trimming pared 1 base from V and 6 bases from J, leaving 10 bases between.

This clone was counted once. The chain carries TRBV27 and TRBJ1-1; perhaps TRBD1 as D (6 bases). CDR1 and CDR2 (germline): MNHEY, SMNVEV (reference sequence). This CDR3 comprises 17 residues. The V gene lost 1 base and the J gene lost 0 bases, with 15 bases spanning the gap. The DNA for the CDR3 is TGTGCCAGCAGTTTATTAGTGGGGGCAGGGATGAACACTGAAGCTTTCTTT. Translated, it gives CASSLLVGAGMNTEAFF.

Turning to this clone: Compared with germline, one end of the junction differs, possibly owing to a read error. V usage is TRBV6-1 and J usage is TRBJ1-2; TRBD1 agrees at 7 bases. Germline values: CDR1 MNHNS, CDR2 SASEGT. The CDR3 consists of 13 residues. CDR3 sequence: CASSATGLYGYPF. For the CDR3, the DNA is TGTGCCAGCAGTGCGACAGGGCTCTATGGCTACCCCTTC.

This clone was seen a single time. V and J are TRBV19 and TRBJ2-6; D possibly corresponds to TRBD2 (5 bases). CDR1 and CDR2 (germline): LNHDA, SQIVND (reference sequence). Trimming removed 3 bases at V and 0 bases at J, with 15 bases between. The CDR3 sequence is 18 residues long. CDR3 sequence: CASSMAGRSNSGANVLTF. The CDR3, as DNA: TGTGCCAGTAGTATGGCGGGCAGGAGTAACTCTGGGGCCAACGTCCTGACTTTC.

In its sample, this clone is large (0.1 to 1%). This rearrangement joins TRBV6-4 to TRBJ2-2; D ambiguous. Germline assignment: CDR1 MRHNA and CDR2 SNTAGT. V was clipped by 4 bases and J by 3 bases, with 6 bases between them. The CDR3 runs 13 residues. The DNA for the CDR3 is TGTGCCAGCAGTGGATCAGACACCGGGGAGCTGTTTTTT. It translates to CASSGSDTGELFF.